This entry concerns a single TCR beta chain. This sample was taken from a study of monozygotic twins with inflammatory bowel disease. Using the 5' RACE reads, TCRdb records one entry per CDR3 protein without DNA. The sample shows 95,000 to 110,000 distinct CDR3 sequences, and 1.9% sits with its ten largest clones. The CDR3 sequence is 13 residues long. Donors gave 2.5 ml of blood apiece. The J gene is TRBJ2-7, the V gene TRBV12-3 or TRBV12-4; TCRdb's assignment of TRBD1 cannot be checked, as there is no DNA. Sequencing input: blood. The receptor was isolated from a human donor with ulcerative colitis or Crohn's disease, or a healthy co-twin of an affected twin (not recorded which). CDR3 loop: CASSNRAVYEQYF.